This TCR beta chain is from a study of T cell repertoires in aging, cancer and after chemotherapy (dated by TCRdb to the late 2010s). The study in broad terms: Donors spanned six age groups from 30 or younger to 70 or older, with at least three individuals per group. In the solid tumor group, paired pre- and post-chemotherapy samples were obtained from brain tumor (glioblastoma) patients receiving temozolomide-based therapy. In total, the full dataset held about 8.8 million TCR reads. To look at immunoaging and at how T cells reconstitute after chemotherapy, the study profiled TCR beta repertoires in peripheral blood from both healthy donors and cancer patients. Alongside fewer than 100 healthy donors serving as a reference group, the cohort included approximately 220 cancer patients, of whom roughly 92 had hematological cancers and 120 to 130 had solid cancers. What the authors observed across the whole study: Median generation probability increased over the chemotherapy interval in both cancer cohorts, suggesting repertoire reconstitution through rebound thymic output. Significantly lower blood TCR diversity and higher clonality were observed in untreated patients with hematological or solid cancers than in age-matched healthy donors. According to the authors, the repertoire data do not allow conclusions to be drawn about immunological memory after chemotherapy. In healthy donors, the drop in TCR diversity with age came mainly from a loss of richness, whereas in cancer patients a loss of evenness also played a part.

Multiplex touch-down PCR with a mixed TRB-A/B primer pool was used to amplify rearranged TRB sequences covering the V, D and J segments. Illumina adapters and sample indices were added to the amplicons in two consecutive PCR reactions performed with Phusion HS II polymerase. After gel purification with the NucleoSpin Gel and PCR Clean-up kit, the amplicons were checked using Qubit and an Agilent 2100 Bioanalyzer. Libraries were sequenced on an Illumina MiSeq using 600-cycle, single-indexed, paired-end runs. The authors processed their data as follows. MiXCR versions 2.12 and 3.0.5 were used to process TRB sequences. A clone was defined as each unique CDR3 nucleotide sequence, and only productive sequences supported by at least two reads were kept. The repertoire metrics were Shannon diversity, evenness, clonality (defined as one minus evenness), and alpha-parameterized diversity profiles covering alpha 0 to 5. The IGoR algorithm was used to calculate generation probabilities of clones in the paired pre- and post-chemotherapy samples. In-frame beta chains were kept once TCRdb had trimmed the public reads at Q25 with fastp and called clones with MiXCR. Rows are unified per CDR3 protein, each entry keeping the most common DNA and genes. The V and J calls shown here were made by TCRdb, not taken from the authors' results. The sample table lists 500 or so distinct CDR3 sequences, 65% to 80% of them with a count of one. Of the sample, over 25% falls within the top ten clones.

On this clonotype: Its antigen has not been determined. Base qualities are not at hand, and no much larger clone is one base apart.

Genomic DNA extracted from peripheral blood, rather than sorted cells or RNA, was used as the source for amplification of TCR beta rearrangements. There are 13 amino acids in the CDR3, from cysteine to phenylalanine inclusive. The read is trimmed to its CDR3 DNA, 39 bases read in frame from base 1. V is pared back by 0 bases and J by 4 bases, with 8 bases lying between the germline termini. CDR1 and CDR2, looked up from the germline V gene (reference sequence), are SGHNT and YYREEE. The sequence came from a human donor with a solid tumor. Sequencing was carried out using blood. Recombination joined TRBV5-4 with TRBJ2-7; the D gene remains uncertain. The encoded CDR3 is CASSLGTDYEQYF. The sequenced DNA is TGTGCCAGCAGCTTGGGGACGGATTACGAGCAGTACTTC.